This T cell receptor beta chain was identified during a study of CD8 T cells in Susac syndrome. Study as a whole: Patients with Susac syndrome were therapy-naive, on corticosteroids, or on intravenous immunoglobulin alone at blood draw.

Study-level results: The study found that Susac CD8+ clonal expansion peaked in TEMRA cells and active patients.

RNA, at about 0.5 to 1 ug, was reverse transcribed with random hexamers. A multiplex approach, immunoSEQ multiplex PCR, amplified TCR beta CDR3 across 54 Vbeta and 13 Jbeta. Using its own MiXCR run on the immunoSEQ multiplex PCR reads, TCRdb lists one record per CDR3 protein. The sample yields approximately 83,000 distinct CDR3 sequences, about 94% seen once. This clonotype was found once. Its matching antigen is unknown. This clonotype originated in a human donor with Susac syndrome. The sample consisted of CD8+ T cells from PBMCs.

The CDR3 coding sequence is TGCAGTGCTAGAGGGGGGACTAGCGATTCCTACGAGCAGTACTTC. It specifies CSARGGTSDSYEQYF. The chain combines TRBV20-1 with TRBJ2-7; 10 bases match TRBD2. There are 15 residues in the CDR3. Losses at the gene ends were 1 base for V and 1 base for J; bases not matched to a gene: 4. CDR1 DFQATT and CDR2 SNEGSKA come from the germline V gene (reference sequence).